The sequence of this TCR beta chain was determined in a study of STAT5B mutations in CD4+ large granular lymphocyte leukemia. Overall study findings and caveats: 8/27 top patient clones versus 2/35 control clones were TRBV06-family.

Produced via immunoSEQ multiplex PCR; TCRdb's table is partial and in-frame only. Here the sample spans 30,000 to 40,000 clones, under 80% being singletons. This clone occurred a few times. No antigen is known for it. V was pared by 0 bases and J by 2 bases, with 11 bases between. The germline CDR1 and CDR2 sequences are ENHRY and SYGVKD. The CDR3 runs 15 residues. This receptor was taken from a human donor in good health. This rearrangement joins TRBV10-3 to TRBJ2-7; perhaps TRBD2 as D (5 bases). Sequenced sample: CD4+ T cells from blood buffy coats. CDR3 amino acids: CAISESRAAPYEQYF. DNA for the CDR3: TGTGCCATCAGTGAGTCGAGGGCAGCCCCCTACGAGCAGTACTTC.